Below, 25 T cell receptor beta chains from the same sample are listed, as sequenced in a study of long-term antiretroviral therapy in people with HIV. The assay, immunoSEQ v3.0, was run at survey level. Data came from immunoSEQ multiplex PCR; TCRdb stores just in-frame clones and leaves some out. The sample has 15,000 to 20,000 clones; 75% to 90% are singletons. The sample was unsorted PBMCs, taken 4.2 years after starting antiretroviral therapy. The source of these receptors is a man aged 50 to 60 with HIV.

The gene calls are TRBV5-1 and TRBJ1-6; TRBD1 matches 7 bases. Unmatched junction bases numbered 4, after V lost 1 base and J lost 9 bases. CDR1 is SGHRS, CDR2 YFSETQ, per germline. The CDR3 covers 14 residues. The DNA for the CDR3 is TGCGCCAGCAGCTTGACAGGGGAGTCTTCACCCCTCCACTTT. Its translation is CASSLTGESSPLHF.

V usage is TRBV11-2 and J usage is TRBJ2-5; TRBD2 might be the D (5 bases). The V gene lost 3 bases and the J gene lost 0 bases, with 14 bases spanning the gap. This CDR3 comprises 16 residues. Germline CDR1 SGHAT, CDR2 FQNNGV. The CDR3 DNA follows: TGTGCCAGCAGCTTCTTCCCTCCGGGGAACCAAGAGACCCAGTACTTC. It codes for CASSFFPPGNQETQYF.

The rearrangement links TRBV4-1 to TRBJ2-2; 7 bases line up with TRBD1. With 11 bases clipped from V and 5 bases from J, the junction kept 5 bases outside the gene matches. The CDR3 is 12 residues long. CDR1 is MGHRA and CDR2 is YSYEKL in the germline V gene. CDR3 region: CAGQDKTGELFF. CDR3 sequence (DNA): TGCGCCGGACAGGATAAGACCGGGGAGCTGTTTTTT.

This chain links TRBV30 with TRBJ1-4, with D hard to call. Germline-derived CDR1 and CDR2 are GTSNPN and SVGIG (reference sequence). The CDR3 is made up of 15 amino acids. V was pared by 0 bases and J by 5 bases, with 13 bases between. The DNA for the CDR3 is TGTGCCTGGAGTGTACGCGGGCAGATCAATGAAAAACTGTTTTTT. Its protein product is CAWSVRGQINEKLFF.

This rearrangement joins TRBV30 to TRBJ1-6, with D maybe TRBD1 (5 bases). This CDR3 is 16 amino acids long. The V end was cut by 2 bases, the J end by 9 bases, with 20 bases between. In germline, CDR1 is GTSNPN, CDR2 SVGIG (reference sequence). The CDR3 nucleotides are TGTGCCTGGAGTATCTCGGACCTACGGGGGGGTTCACCCCTCCACTTT. It is translated as CAWSISDLRGGSPLHF.

The chain links TRBV25-1 to TRBJ1-1; possibly TRBD1 for D (6 bases). V was clipped by 6 bases and J by 1 base, with 6 bases between them. Germline V gene lookup returns CDR1 MGHDK and CDR2 SYGVNS. The CDR3 consists of 12 residues. The CDR3 reads CASRQGNTEAFF. In DNA, the CDR3 is TGTGCCAGCAGACAGGGGAACACTGAAGCTTTCTTT.

The CDR3 nucleotides read TGTGCCAGCTCACCACCGACAGCCTTTCCCTATGGCTACACCTTC. This translates into CASSPPTAFPYGYTF. This rearrangement joins TRBV18 to TRBJ1-2; tentatively, D is TRBD1 (5 bases). Germline values: CDR1 KGHSH, CDR2 LQKENI. Deletions cut 0 bases from V and 4 bases from J, with 12 bases between. The CDR3 extends over 15 amino acids.

The J gene is TRBJ1-5, the V gene TRBV4-1; D unclear. CDR3 length equals 13 residues. The ends were cut back, 0 bases at V and 7 bases at J, with 7 bases in the middle. Germline assignment: CDR1 MGHRA and CDR2 YSYEKL. Here the CDR3 reads CASSQEGSQPQHF. As DNA, the CDR3 is TGCGCCAGCAGCCAAGAAGGAAGCCAGCCCCAGCATTTT.

The chain uses TRBV5-4 and TRBJ1-4, with TRBD1 identical over 8 bases. Trimming removed 3 bases from V and 8 bases from J; junction bases left unmatched: 6. The CDR3 contains 14 residues. CDR1 and CDR2 (germline): SGHNT, YYREEE (reference sequence). The CDR3 loop reads CASSSGQGEEKLFF. The DNA for the CDR3 is TGTGCCAGCAGCTCCGGACAGGGTGAGGAAAAACTGTTTTTT.

The chain uses TRBV7-9 and TRBJ1-1; the D is unclear. The CDR3 is made up of 14 amino acids. From germline, CDR1 is SEHNR and CDR2 FQNEAQ (reference sequence). Trimming pared 6 bases from V and 8 bases from J, leaving 19 bases between. CDR3 residues: CASSFRGGPEEAFF. Here the CDR3 DNA reads TGTGCCAGCAGTTTCCGGGGAGGGCCGGAAGAAGCTTTCTTT.

The J gene is TRBJ2-2, the V gene TRBV7-3, with 7 bases that match TRBD2. This CDR3 contains 14 residues. Unmatched junction bases numbered 2, after V lost 7 bases and J lost 0 bases. Germline lookup yields CDR1 SGHTA and CDR2 FQGTGA. This CDR3 reads CASNRGANTGELFF. Here the CDR3 DNA reads TGTGCCAGCAACCGGGGGGCGAACACCGGGGAGCTGTTTTTT.

The chain employs TRBV30 and TRBJ2-7; D is unresolved. This CDR3 is 11 amino acids long. CDR1 is GTSNPN, CDR2 SVGIG, per germline (reference sequence). Deletions cut 3 bases from V and 7 bases from J, with 10 bases between. DNA for the CDR3: TGTGCCTGGAGCGCCAGTTGGGAGCAGTACTTC. This translates into CAWSASWEQYF.

The rearrangement uses TRBV30 and TRBJ2-3; D may be TRBD2 (6 bases). Trimming left V 4 bases short and J 4 bases short, with 12 bases between. The CDR3 extends over 13 amino acids. Germline V lookup: CDR1 GTSNPN, CDR2 SVGIG (reference sequence). The CDR3 protein is CAWNLEGPDTQYF. CDR3 bases: TGTGCCTGGAATTTGGAGGGTCCAGATACGCAGTATTTT.

The chain links TRBV27 to TRBJ2-3, with D perhaps matching TRBD1 (5 bases). The ends were cut back, 2 bases at V and 5 bases at J, with 20 bases in the middle. CDR3 length equals 17 residues. Germline assignment: CDR1 MNHEY and CDR2 SMNVEV (reference sequence). The chain's CDR3 is CASSLVVGAPSGDTQYF. Written as DNA, the CDR3 is TGTGCCAGCAGTTTAGTGGTTGGGGCACCTTCGGGAGATACGCAGTATTTT.

V and J are TRBV5-1 and TRBJ1-1, with 7 bases identical to TRBD1. This CDR3 spans 14 amino acids. The V and J ends lost 1 base and 6 bases, in that order; junction bases with no gene match: 6. Looked up from germline, CDR1 is SGHRS and CDR2 is YFSETQ. The CDR3 DNA reads TGCGCCAGCAGCTTGAGGCAGGGGGGAGCTGAAGCTTTCTTT. This codes for CASSLRQGGAEAFF.

The chain links TRBV10-3 to TRBJ2-7; 7 bases fit TRBD1. This CDR3 contains 14 residues. Germline V lookup: CDR1 ENHRY, CDR2 SYGVKD. The ends lost 3 bases at V and 2 bases at J; junction bases unmatched: 4. CDR3 sequence (DNA): TGTGCCATCAGTGACCGGACAGGAGCCTACGAGCAGTACTTC. Amino acids: CAISDRTGAYEQYF.

The gene calls are TRBV4-1 and TRBJ1-1; unclear D gene. The V gene lost 3 bases and the J gene lost 0 bases, with 8 bases spanning the gap. The germline CDR1 and CDR2 sequences are MGHRA and YSYEKL. CDR3 length: 14 residues. For the CDR3, the DNA is TGCGCCAGCAGCCAGCAGCCCTTGAACACTGAAGCTTTCTTT. Amino acids: CASSQQPLNTEAFF.

The chain couples TRBV15 to TRBJ1-4; possibly TRBD1 for D (6 bases). Deletions cut 4 bases from V and 5 bases from J, with 11 bases between. The germline CDR1 and CDR2 sequences are LNHNV and YYDKDF (reference sequence). The CDR3 sequence is 14 residues long. The CDR3 bases are TGTGCCACCAGCACTTACAGGGACAATGAAAAACTGTTTTTT. This gives the protein CATSTYRDNEKLFF.

The chain couples TRBV10-2 to TRBJ1-2; TRBD1 is a possible D gene (5 bases). CDR3 length: 16 amino acids. V lost 0 bases to trimming and J lost 3 bases, with 14 bases between them. Germline CDR1 is WSHSY and CDR2 is SAAADI. CDR3 nucleotides: TGCGCCAGCAGTGAGTCGTGGCAGGGCGCGGACTATGGCTACACCTTC. Residues: CASSESWQGADYGYTF.

This rearrangement joins TRBV30 to TRBJ2-1; 8 bases are a match to TRBD1. The CDR3 extends over 13 amino acids. Trimming removed 0 bases from V and 7 bases from J; junction bases left unmatched: 2. Germline V CDR1 and CDR2: GTSNPN, SVGIG (reference sequence). CDR3 sequence: CAWSVQGGNEQFF. The CDR3 region has the DNA TGTGCCTGGAGTGTACAGGGGGGAAATGAGCAGTTCTTC.

This clone was counted a few times. The rearrangement uses TRBV10-1 and TRBJ1-6, with a weak D call TRBD1 (5 bases). Germline loops: CDR1 WNHNN, CDR2 SYGVQD (reference sequence). V was trimmed by 6 bases and J by 5 bases, leaving 14 bases between them. The CDR3 covers 15 residues. The CDR3 DNA reads as TGCGCCAGCAGATCTGGGACGGAAAATAATTCACCCCTCCACTTT. Its protein is CASRSGTENNSPLHF.

V and J are TRBV21-1 and TRBJ1-2. TRBV21-1 is a pseudogene. The CDR3 length is 13 residues. Written as DNA, the CDR3 is TGTGCCAGCAGCAAAGAAAAGACCGACGGCTACACCTTC. This gives the protein CASSKEKTDGYTF.

The gene calls are TRBV9 and TRBJ1-2; D ambiguous. Germline assignment: CDR1 SGDLS and CDR2 YYNGEE. The CDR3 has 14 amino acids. Trimming cost V 0 bases and J 7 bases, with 13 bases left between them. The CDR3 loop reads CASSVGTASGGYTF. The CDR3 DNA follows: TGTGCCAGCAGCGTAGGGACTGCCTCGGGTGGCTACACCTTC.

This clone was counted between two and nine times. V is TRBV27 and J is TRBJ2-7; D gene uncertain. There are 14 residues in the CDR3. Trimming removed 3 bases from V and 1 base from J, with 10 bases in between. CDR1 and CDR2 from the germline V gene are MNHEY and SMNVEV (reference sequence). The CDR3, as DNA: TGTGCCAGCAGTTTGTCCGACATATCCTACGAGCAGTACTTC. Its translation is CASSLSDISYEQYF.

The chain carries TRBV6-1 and TRBJ2-7, with D perhaps matching TRBD2 (5 bases). Trimming pared 5 bases from V and 0 bases from J, leaving 8 bases between. Germline V lookup: CDR1 MNHNS, CDR2 SASEGT. This CDR3 has 13 amino acids. The CDR3 nucleotides are TGTGCCAGCAGTAGCAGCGGCTCCTACGAGCAGTACTTC. It codes for CASSSSGSYEQYF.